Below are 10 T cell receptor beta chains sequenced from a single sample in a study of tumor-infiltrating lymphocytes in primary liver carcinoma (dated by TCRdb to about 2017). Blood RNA was extracted from unsorted whole blood with TRIzol reagent; germline DNA came from the DNeasy Blood & Tissue kit. Sequencer: Illumina HiSeq 2500. TCRbeta-specific cDNA was reverse-transcribed from about 0.45 ug total RNA using a constant-region primer and ProtoScript II reverse transcriptase. TCRbeta libraries were built with three nested multiplex PCR rounds, a slightly modified ARM-PCR procedure. Each of the first two PCR rounds ran for approximately 10 cycles using multiplex TRBV1-TRBV30 forward primers together with a Cbeta reverse primer. The public reads were quality trimmed at Q25 with fastp and then assembled into clones with MiXCR by TCRdb, keeping productive beta chains. Records with the same CDR3 protein are collapsed into one entry carrying the most frequent genes and DNA. The sample data list 190,000 or so distinct CDR3 sequences, and almost 65% of these were observed just once. The ten biggest clones cover about 7.1% of the sample.

Sequencing input: peripheral blood. The origin of the receptors is a woman aged 55-70 years with primary liver carcinoma and hepatitis B virus infection.

This clonotype occurred a few times. This chain links TRBV5-1 with TRBJ2-7; TRBD2 agrees at 13 bases. The V segment lost 3 bases and the J segment 5 bases; nucleotides outside the gene matches: 5. The CDR3 spans 15 residues. Germline V lookup: CDR1 SGHRS, CDR2 YFSETQ. The CDR3 region has the DNA TGCGCCAGCAGCTCAGGACTAGCGGGAGTTAACGAGCAGTACTTC. Protein: CASSSGLAGVNEQYF.

For this clonotype: With a much larger clone just one base away, this may be a read error. The V call is TRBV10-3, the J call TRBJ2-7; 7 bases are a match to TRBD1. In germline, CDR1 is ENHRY, CDR2 SYGVKD. V lost 6 bases and J lost 7; bases outside the gene matches: 6. The CDR3 runs to 12 residues. DNA for the CDR3: TGTGCCATCAGCAGGACAGGCCGAGAGCAGTACTTC. It codes for CAISRTGREQYF.

Notes on this clonotype: This could be a read error, since a much larger clone is one nucleotide away. This chain joins TRBV5-5 and TRBJ2-1; 7 bases align to TRBD2. CDR3 length: 13 amino acids. CDR1 and CDR2 from the germline V gene are SGHKS and YYEKEE (reference sequence). CDR3 coding DNA: TGTGCCAACAGCCCCCGGGGGGTGGGTGAGCAGTTCTTC. This sequence encodes CANSPRGVGEQFF.

As concerns this clonotype: A much larger clone is a single base away; this may be a read error. The J gene is TRBJ1-2, the V gene TRBV6-5; D is unresolved. The CDR3 is 11 residues long. V was clipped by 6 bases and J by 3 bases, with 5 bases between them. Germline CDR1 and CDR2: MNHEY and SVGAGI. CDR3 protein: CASRMDYGYTF. The DNA of the CDR3 is TGTGCCAGCAGGATGGACTATGGCTACACCTTC.

This chain links TRBV24-1 with TRBJ2-1; 7 bases agree with TRBD2. There are 14 residues in the CDR3. The V gene's germline CDR1 is KGHDR and CDR2 SFDVKD. In DNA form, the CDR3 reads TGTGACGCCAGTGGGGCTAGCGGCCCGAATGAGCAGTTCTTC. As protein: CDASGASGPNEQFF.

The chain is built from TRBV5-1 and TRBJ1-1; TRBD1 agrees at 8 bases. CDR3 length: 15 amino acids. Germline V CDR1 and CDR2: SGHRS, YFSETQ. V trimming: 4 bases; J trimming: 0 bases; junction bases outside the gene matches: 5. CDR3 region: CASSGGDRMNTEAFF. The CDR3, as DNA: TGCGCCAGCAGCGGGGGGGACAGGATGAACACTGAAGCTTTCTTT.

As concerns this clonotype: Just one base apart from a much larger clone, this may be a read error. The V and J genes are TRBV13 and TRBJ1-5, with 7 bases fitting TRBD1. This CDR3 spans 16 amino acids. V was pared by 1 base and J by 1 base, with 4 bases of the junction left unmatched. From germline, CDR1 is PRHDT and CDR2 FYEKMQ (reference sequence). The CDR3 nucleotides read TGTGCCAGCAGCTTAGTATCAGGGGGAAGCAATCAGCCCCAGCATTTT. It codes for CASSLVSGGSNQPQHF.

Concerning this clonotype: The junction departs from germline at one end; a sequencing error may be responsible. The chain links TRBV11-2 to TRBJ2-3; tentative D call: TRBD2 (5 bases). This CDR3 region has 16 residues. The V gene's germline CDR1 is SGHAT and CDR2 FQNNGV. In DNA, the CDR3 is TGTGCCAGCAGCCTTCTTGTAGCGAGGTCCACAGATACCCAGTATTTT. It is translated as CASSLLVARSTDTQYF.

Comment on this clonotype: The junction shows a germline mismatch at one end, possibly a read error. The chain links TRBV29-1 to TRBJ2-1, with TRBD2 matching 12 bases. Germline V gene lookup returns CDR1 SQVTM and CDR2 ANQGSEA. CDR3 length equals 18 residues. CDR3 protein: CRVEDRLAGGRIYNEQFF. The CDR3 DNA reads as TGTAGAGTTGAAGATCGGCTAGCGGGAGGGAGAATCTACAATGAGCAGTTCTTC.

The chain carries TRBV2 and TRBJ2-7; no reliable D call. The CDR3 has 13 residues. CDR1 and CDR2 (germline): SNHLY, FYNNEI. Trimming stripped 2 bases from V and 9 bases from J, with 14 bases between. CDR3 loop: CASSESALVGQYF. Here the CDR3 DNA reads TGTGCCAGCAGTGAAAGTGCTCTGGTCGGGCAGTACTTC.